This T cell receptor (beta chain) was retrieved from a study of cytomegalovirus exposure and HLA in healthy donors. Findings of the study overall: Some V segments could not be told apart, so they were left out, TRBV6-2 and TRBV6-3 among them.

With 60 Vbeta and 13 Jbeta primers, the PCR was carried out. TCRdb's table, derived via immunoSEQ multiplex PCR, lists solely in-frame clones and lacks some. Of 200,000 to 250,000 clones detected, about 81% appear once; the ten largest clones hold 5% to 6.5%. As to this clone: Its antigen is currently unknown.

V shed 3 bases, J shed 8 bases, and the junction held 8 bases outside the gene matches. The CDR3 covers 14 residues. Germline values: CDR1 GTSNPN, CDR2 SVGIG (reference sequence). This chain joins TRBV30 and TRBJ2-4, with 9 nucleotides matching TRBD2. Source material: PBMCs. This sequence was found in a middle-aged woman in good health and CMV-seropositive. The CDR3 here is CAWSAGTSMYIQYF. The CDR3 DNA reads TGTGCCTGGAGCGCCGGGACTAGCATGTACATTCAGTACTTC.